The 8 T cell receptor beta chains listed next were all sequenced from one sample in a study of CD8+ T cells in alopecia areata. In each case, RNA was isolated and then reverse transcribed into cDNA as the sequencing template. Profiled with immunoSEQ multiplex PCR; TCRdb holds only in-frame clones, not every one. This sample yields 45,000 to 70,000 clones, of which around 96% are seen a single time; approximately 24% belongs to the top ten. The source was CD8+ T cells sorted from blood, collected at week 0. These TCRs come from a human donor with alopecia areata.

V usage is TRBV9 and J usage is TRBJ1-3; D is possibly TRBD1 (5 bases). This CDR3 comprises 15 residues. Trimming stripped 4 bases from V and 4 bases from J, with 15 bases between. Germline lookup yields CDR1 SGDLS and CDR2 YYNGEE. The CDR3 DNA follows: TGTGCCAGCAGCCCACCCCCCGGGGCCGGAAACACCATATATTTT. Its protein product is CASSPPPGAGNTIYF. Supplemented by reference TRBV9 and TRBJ1-3, the full variable domain reads DSGVTQTPKHLITATGQRVTLRCSPRSGDLSVYWYQQSLDQGLQFLIQYYNGEERAKGNILERFSAQQFPDLHSELNLSSLELGDSALYFCASSPPPGAGNTIYFGEGSWLTVV.

CDR3 residues: CASKLTGNYGYTF. The CDR3 nucleotides read TGTGCCAGCAAATTGACAGGGAACTATGGCTACACCTTC. This chain uses TRBV27 with TRBJ1-2; TRBD1 agrees at 7 bases. There are 13 residues in the CDR3. Germline CDR1 reads MNHEY; CDR2 reads SMNVEV (reference sequence). The V gene end was trimmed by 7 bases and the J gene end by 2 bases; junction bases not matched to a gene: 4.

The chain joins TRBV6-5 to TRBJ2-7, with TRBD2 matching 8 bases. With V trimmed by 6 bases and J by 0 bases, 7 bases remained unmatched. This CDR3 comprises 15 residues. Looked up from germline, CDR1 is MNHEY and CDR2 is SVGAGI. DNA for the CDR3: TGTGCCAGCAGAGCGACTAGCGATTACTCCTACGAGCAGTACTTC. The encoded protein is CASRATSDYSYEQYF.

This clone appeared a single time. The rearrangement links TRBV19 to TRBJ1-1, with 9 bases lining up with TRBD1. The CDR3 has 15 residues. Germline assignment: CDR1 LNHDA and CDR2 SQIVND (reference sequence). V trimming: 7 bases; J trimming: 4 bases; junction bases outside the gene matches: 10. The CDR3 region is CASIPTGGSGTEAFF. The CDR3 DNA is TGTGCCAGTATCCCCACAGGGGGCTCGGGCACTGAAGCTTTCTTT.

This rearrangement joins TRBV7-8 to TRBJ2-7; D is undetermined. Between the trimmed V and J ends, which lost 2 bases and 2 bases, there was a span of 13 bases. CDR1 is SGHVS and CDR2 is FQNEAQ in the germline V gene. This CDR3 region has 15 residues. The CDR3 DNA follows: TGTGCCAGCAGCTTATATCAGCTAAGAACCTACGAGCAGTACTTC. Protein product: CASSLYQLRTYEQYF. Together with reference TRBV7-8 and TRBJ2-7, the CDR3 gives the full variable domain: GAGVSQSPRYKVAKRGQDVALRCDPISGHVSLFWYQQALGQGPEFLTYFQNEAQLDKSGLPSDRFFAERPEGSVSTLKIQRTQQEDSAVYLCASSLYQLRTYEQYFGPGTRLTVT.

CDR3 DNA: TGTGCCAGCAGCTCAGGGAGGAGCAGGGGGATCTACAATGAGCAGTTCTTC. Translation gives CASSSGRSRGIYNEQFF. V usage is TRBV7-6 and J usage is TRBJ2-1; D possibly corresponds to TRBD1 (7 bases). Germline V gene sequence: CDR1 SGHVS, CDR2 FNYEAQ. Trimming removed 4 bases from V and 3 bases from J, with 19 bases in between. The CDR3 is made up of 17 amino acids.

The count of this clone is one. This CDR3 is CASRLGGSGDTQYF. As DNA, the CDR3 is TGTGCCAGCAGGCTAGGGGGCTCGGGAGATACGCAGTATTTT. The chain joins TRBV27 to TRBJ2-3; TRBD1 agrees at 7 bases. The germline V gene has CDR1 MNHEY and CDR2 SMNVEV (reference sequence). CDR3 length: 14 amino acids. V was clipped by 6 bases and J by 5 bases; unmatched bases: 8.

J is TRBJ2-3 and V is TRBV7-2; 9 nucleotides line up with TRBD1. CDR1 and CDR2 (germline): SGHTA, FQGNSA. Germline trimming cut 2 bases from V and 4 bases from J; bases unmatched to any gene: 7. There are 16 residues in the CDR3. CDR3 coding DNA: TGTGCCAGCAGCTTATATGGGACAGGGATCCCAGATACGCAGTATTTT. As protein: CASSLYGTGIPDTQYF.